A selection of T cell receptor beta chains follows, all from one sample in a study of CD8+CD57+ T cells in acquired aplastic anemia. TCRdb re-called the reads through MiXCR, storing one row per CDR3 protein. The sample includes approximately 170,000 distinct CDR3 sequences, over 40% of them seen just once. The sample taken for sequencing was sorted CD4+, CD8+, or CD8+CD57+ T cells (not recorded which) from PBMCs. All receptors come from a human donor with aplastic anemia. The CDR3 runs from the conserved cysteine through the conserved F or W. The D gene is left open where the match is weak. Clone sizes are given selectively: once, few, many, or a class where the clone is expanded.

V gene: TRBV7-6; clone size: many; D gene: -; J gene: TRBJ2-2; CDR3 DNA: TGTGCCAGCAGCGCTCTCACCGGGACTGCTAACACCGGGGAGCTGTTTTTT; CDR3 protein: CASSALTGTANTGELFF
V gene: TRBV19; clone size: few; D gene: -; J gene: TRBJ1-6; CDR3 DNA: TGTGCCAGTAGTGGGGGTTTTAATTCACCCCTCCACTTT; CDR3 protein: CASSGGFNSPLHF
V gene: TRBV7-9; clone size: -; D gene: -; J gene: TRBJ1-1; CDR3 DNA: TGTGCCAGCAGCGGTTCGGAGAGGACTGAAGCTTTCTTT; CDR3 protein: CASSGSERTEAFF
V gene: TRBV7-2; clone size: -; D gene: -; J gene: TRBJ1-2; CDR3 DNA: TGTGCCAGCAGCCCGGGGGGCAGGGCGTCCGGCTACACCTTC; CDR3 protein: CASSPGGRASGYTF
V gene: TRBV4-2; clone size: few; D gene: -; J gene: TRBJ2-7; CDR3 DNA: TGTGCCAGCAGCCAAGGTGTCGGGGGACCCGGGCAGTACTTC; CDR3 protein: CASSQGVGGPGQYF
V gene: TRBV5-1; clone size: -; D gene: -; J gene: TRBJ1-1; CDR3 DNA: TGCGCCAGCAGCTTGTTGGCCCTGAACACTGAAGCTTTCTTT; CDR3 protein: CASSLLALNTEAFF
V gene: TRBV7-2; clone size: -; D gene: -; J gene: TRBJ1-1; CDR3 DNA: TGTGCCAGCAGCCTAGCGACAGGCACTGAAGCTTTCTTT; CDR3 protein: CASSLATGTEAFF
V gene: TRBV24-1; clone size: -; D gene: TRBD1; J gene: TRBJ1-5; CDR3 DNA: TGTGCCACCAGTGCCAGGACAGGGACCTATCAGCCCCAGCATTTT; CDR3 protein: CATSARTGTYQPQHF
V gene: TRBV10-3; clone size: many; D gene: -; J gene: TRBJ2-6; CDR3 DNA: TGTGCCATCAGTGACGGGGTAGGGGAGGTTGGGGCCAACGTCCTGACTTTC; CDR3 protein: CAISDGVGEVGANVLTF
V gene: TRBV25-1; clone size: -; D gene: -; J gene: TRBJ2-7; CDR3 DNA: TGTGCCAGCAGGGGATACTACGAGCAGTACTTC; CDR3 protein: CASRGYYEQYF
V gene: TRBV29-1; clone size: -; D gene: TRBD1; J gene: TRBJ2-5; CDR3 DNA: TGCAGCGTTGGGGGACAGGGGGCGTGGGAGACCCAGTACTTC; CDR3 protein: CSVGGQGAWETQYF
V gene: TRBV5-1; clone size: -; D gene: -; J gene: TRBJ2-1; CDR3 DNA: TGCGCCAGCTCCGAACGGCAGTACAATGAGCAGTTCTTC; CDR3 protein: CASSERQYNEQFF
V gene: TRBV9; clone size: many; D gene: TRBD1; J gene: TRBJ1-3; CDR3 DNA: TGTGCCAGCAGCGTATGGGACAGGGGCCTGAAAAACACCATATATTTT; CDR3 protein: CASSVWDRGLKNTIYF
V gene: TRBV20-1; clone size: -; D gene: -; J gene: TRBJ1-2; CDR3 DNA: TGCAGTGCTAGGTACAGCGACTATGGCTACACCTTC; CDR3 protein: CSARYSDYGYTF
V gene: TRBV25-1; clone size: many; D gene: -; J gene: TRBJ2-3; CDR3 DNA: TGTGCCAGCAGTGAGGCAGGTACGCAGTATTTT; CDR3 protein: CASSEAGTQYF
V gene: TRBV15; clone size: -; D gene: -; J gene: TRBJ2-3; CDR3 DNA: TGTGCCACCAGCAGACAGGGGGGACAAGATACGCAGTATTTT; CDR3 protein: CATSRQGGQDTQYF
V gene: TRBV5-6; clone size: many; D gene: -; J gene: TRBJ1-1; CDR3 DNA: TGTGCCAGCAGCGCGGGACCGAGAAGTACTGAAGCTTTCTTT; CDR3 protein: CASSAGPRSTEAFF
V gene: TRBV7-6; clone size: many; D gene: TRBD1; J gene: TRBJ2-5; CDR3 DNA: TGTGCCAGCAGCTCTACGGGGACAGGGGGAGAGACCCAGTACTTC; CDR3 protein: CASSSTGTGGETQYF
V gene: TRBV30; clone size: -; D gene: TRBD2; J gene: TRBJ2-3; CDR3 DNA: TGTGCCTGGACTAGCGGGGTAGGAGGTACGCAGTATTTT; CDR3 protein: CAWTSGVGGTQYF